One and the same sample provided the 3 T cell receptor beta chains below, sequenced in a study of shared clonotypes between healthy human individuals. Some clones are missing from TCRdb's copy, which holds only in-frame ones; the method was immunoSEQ multiplex PCR. Here the sample spans about 1 million clones, about three quarters being singletons. The sequencing input was memory CD4+ T cells sorted from blood. Subset reported: CD45RA-negative fraction. The receptors come from a man between 18 and 29 years old in good health.

The chain employs TRBV2 and TRBJ1-6; D gene ambiguous. Trimming stripped 6 bases from V and 14 bases from J, with 17 bases between. The germline CDR1 and CDR2 sequences are SNHLY and FYNNEI. This CDR3 region has 13 residues. CDR3 sequence (DNA): TGTGCCAGCAGCGATCCTACGGGCCCTTCCCTCCACTTT. Its protein product is CASSDPTGPSLHF.

The J gene is TRBJ2-3, the V gene TRBV11-3; tentatively, D is TRBD2 (5 bases). Between the trimmed V and J ends, which lost 1 base and 3 bases, there was a span of 8 bases. Germline CDR1 and CDR2: SGHNT and YENEEA. The CDR3 consists of 14 residues. CDR3 DNA: TGTGCCAGCAGCTTAGGACCGGGGACAGATACGCAGTATTTT. Amino acids: CASSLGPGTDTQYF.

The J gene is TRBJ2-7, the V gene TRBV6-6, with D unclear. This CDR3 has 11 residues. Germline CDR1 and CDR2: MNHNY and SVGAGI (reference sequence). Trimming removed 2 bases from V and 4 bases from J, with 3 bases in between. This chain's CDR3 is CASSYKYEQYF. CDR3 nucleotides: TGTGCCAGCAGTTACAAGTACGAGCAGTACTTC.